This T cell receptor (beta chain) was retrieved from a study of identical twins. TCRdb reanalysed the 5' RACE reads using MiXCR and keeps one entry per CDR3 protein. The sample lists 520,000 or so distinct CDR3 sequences, 22% seen once, with about 0.93% in the top ten. The CDR3 runs to 18 residues. Germline V CDR1 and CDR2: SGHAT, FQDESV (reference sequence). Trimming shortened V by 1 base and J by 0 bases, and 17 bases separated the two germline ends. The same sample was also studied in work on T cells expressing NK-cell markers.

The sequence derives from a woman aged 18-30 years in good health. The sample consisted of CD4+ T cells sorted from blood. This chain joins TRBV11-1 and TRBJ2-3; TRBD2 might be the D (6 bases). The CDR3 here is CASSLEVGKRASTDTQYF. The CDR3 DNA is TGTGCCAGCAGCTTAGAAGTGGGGAAGCGGGCCAGCACAGATACGCAGTATTTT.